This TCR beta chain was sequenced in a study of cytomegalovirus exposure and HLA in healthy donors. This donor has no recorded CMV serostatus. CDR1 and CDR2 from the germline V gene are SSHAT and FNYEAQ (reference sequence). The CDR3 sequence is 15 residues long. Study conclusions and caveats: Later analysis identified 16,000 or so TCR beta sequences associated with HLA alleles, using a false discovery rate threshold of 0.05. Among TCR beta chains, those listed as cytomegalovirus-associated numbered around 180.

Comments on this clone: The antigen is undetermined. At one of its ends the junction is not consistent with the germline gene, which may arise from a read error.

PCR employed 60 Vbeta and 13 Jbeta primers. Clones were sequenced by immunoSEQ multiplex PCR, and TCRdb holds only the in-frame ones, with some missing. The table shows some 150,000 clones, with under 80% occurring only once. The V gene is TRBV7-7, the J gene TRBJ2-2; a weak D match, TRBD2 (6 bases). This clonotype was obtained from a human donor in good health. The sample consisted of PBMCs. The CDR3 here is CASSLAREGTGELFF. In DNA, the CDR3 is TGTGCTAGCAGCTTAGCGCGGGAAGGGACCGGGGAGCTGTTTTTT.